This T cell receptor (beta chain) derives from a study of blood T cell repertoires in COVID-19. About the study: Sample material is recorded as cDNA or gDNA derived from T cells, B-cell-depleted T cells, or PBMCs.

Germline lookup yields CDR1 KGHSH and CDR2 LQKENI. Deletions cut 0 bases from V and 4 bases from J, with 9 bases between. This CDR3 spans 14 amino acids. Profiling relied on immunoSEQ multiplex PCR, and the TCRdb table lists in-frame clones only, not all of them. In the table there are approximately 280,000 clones, roughly nine tenths of which are singletons. Assignment of participants to cohorts was predicated upon participant-reported clinical history. Resolution of symptoms, clearance, or two negative PCRs was present in recovered Cohort 3 donors. The sequence was obtained from a woman under 30 who had recovered from COVID-19. The material sequenced was PBMCs or T cells enriched from blood (not recorded which). This chain joins TRBV18 and TRBJ2-5, with D possibly matching TRBD2 (5 bases). The CDR3 region is CASSPPAGRETQYF. The CDR3 coding sequence is TGTGCCAGCTCACCACCGGCGGGCCGAGAGACCCAGTACTTC. The whole variable domain, filled in from reference TRBV18 and TRBJ2-5, reads NAGVMQNPRHLVRRRGQEARLRCSPMKGHSHVYWYRQLPEEGLKFMVYLQKENIIDESGMPKERFSAEFPKEGPSILRIQQVVRGDSAAYFCASSPPAGRETQYFGPGTRLLVL.